The clone carrying this TCR beta chain has more than one count but fewer than ten. What it recognizes is unknown. This CDR3 comprises 14 residues. Looked up from germline, CDR1 is LGHNA and CDR2 is YSLEER. V shed 0 bases and J shed 10 bases, with 10 bases lying between them. This entry is derived from a study of beta chain features in type 1 diabetes. General study findings and limits: Relative to healthy donors, patients appeared to have naive, central memory and Treg TCRB repertoires that were more similar. Fewer junction insertions and more nucleotide deletions appeared in type 1 diabetes patients. Within each of all four CD4+ subsets, Type 1 diabetes patients had TCRB CDR3s that were moderately but significantly shorter.

Expressed TCRB transcripts were sequenced, since all the RNA that had been isolated was reverse transcribed. The assay was immunoSEQ multiplex PCR, and TCRdb's table has in-frame clones only and misses some. The sample has about 640,000 clones, roughly 12% seen once. It was via CD45RO/CCR7/CD25/CD127/CD95/CD27 that CD4+ naive, central memory, regulatory and stem cell-like memory cells were sorted. Sorted cells reached over 98% purity in every population. J is TRBJ1-6 and V is TRBV4-3; unclear D gene. This TCR derives from a man in his thirties or forties with type 1 diabetes. The sequencing input was naive CD4+ T cells from blood. CDR3 sequence: CASSQDHGPSPLHF. CDR3 sequence (DNA): TGCGCCAGCAGCCAAGATCATGGTCCGTCACCCCTCCACTTT.